This passage covers 23 T cell receptor beta chains from one sample sequenced in a study of technical replicates of blood from several donors. Repertoires were generated with immunoSEQ multiplex PCR, while TCRdb's copy carries only in-frame clones and drops some. The data show some 82,000 clones, 90% to 95% seen once. The sequenced sample consisted of T cells isolated from PBMCs. These receptors originate from a human donor in good health.

This chain uses TRBV5-4 with TRBJ2-7; possible D gene TRBD1, 6 bases. This CDR3 is built from 11 residues. Trimming cost V 4 bases and J 8 bases, with 10 bases left between them. Per germline, CDR1 SGHNT and CDR2 YYREEE (reference sequence). CDR3: CASSVTGQQYF. In nucleotides, the CDR3 is TGTGCCAGCAGCGTGACAGGCCAGCAGTACTTC.

The chain joins TRBV7-9 to TRBJ2-7, with D perhaps TRBD1 (5 bases). CDR3 length: 12 amino acids. Germline CDR1 and CDR2: SEHNR and FQNEAQ (reference sequence). With 5 bases removed from V and 3 bases from J, the gap between germline ends came to 8 bases. The CDR3 DNA reads TGTGCCAGCAGCCCGACAGACTACGAGCAGTACTTC. Translated, it gives CASSPTDYEQYF.

This clone was recorded once. The CDR3 DNA reads as TGTGCCAGCAGTGCTCCCTCGACAGGGAGCAGAACTGAAGCTTTCTTT. Encoded protein: CASSAPSTGSRTEAFF. V is TRBV6-1 and J is TRBJ1-1, with 7 bases fitting TRBD1. The CDR3 loop spans 16 amino acids. The V and J ends lost 4 bases and 5 bases, in that order; junction bases with no gene match: 13. The germline gives CDR1 MNHNS, CDR2 SASEGT.

This clone was seen only a few times. The chain uses TRBV18 and TRBJ1-1; 7 bases match TRBD1. Germline V gives CDR1 KGHSH, CDR2 LQKENI. J lost 4 bases, V lost 1 base, and 3 bases had no gene match. The CDR3 loop spans 14 amino acids. CDR3 DNA sequence: TGTGCCAGCTCACCACGTCGACAGGGCACTGAAGCTTTCTTT. This encodes CASSPRRQGTEAFF.

This chain links TRBV28 with TRBJ1-1; TRBD1 is a possible D gene (5 bases). This CDR3 comprises 13 residues. V lost 4 bases and J 5 bases, leaving 11 bases between the germline ends. Germline V gene data show CDR1 as MDHEN and CDR2 as SYDVKM. The CDR3 sequence: CASSWTMGTEAFF. CDR3 in DNA: TGTGCCAGCAGTTGGACAATGGGGACTGAAGCTTTCTTT.

The V gene is TRBV7-2, the J gene TRBJ1-1; D is ambiguous. CDR3 length: 14 amino acids. Trimming shortened V by 3 bases and J by 0 bases, and 8 bases separated the two germline ends. Germline V gene lookup returns CDR1 SGHTA and CDR2 FQGNSA. CDR3 nucleotide sequence: TGTGCCAGCAGCTTGGGCAGGATGAACACTGAAGCTTTCTTT. It encodes CASSLGRMNTEAFF.

V and J are TRBV5-1 and TRBJ1-4; 9 nucleotides line up with TRBD1. This CDR3 contains 17 residues. The V gene end was trimmed by 0 bases and the J gene end by 8 bases; junction bases not matched to a gene: 11. Germline V lookup: CDR1 SGHRS, CDR2 YFSETQ. CDR3 region: CASSLAATGGSIEKLFF. DNA for the CDR3: TGCGCCAGCAGCTTGGCCGCGACAGGGGGGTCAATCGAAAAACTGTTTTTT. Based on the CDR3 plus reference TRBV5-1 and TRBJ1-4, the full variable domain is KAGVTQTPRYLIKTRGQQVTLSCSPISGHRSVSWYQQTPGQGLQFLFEYFSETQRNKGNFPGRFSGRQFSNSRSEMNVSTLELGDSALYLCASSLAATGGSIEKLFFGSGTQLSVL.

The rearrangement uses TRBV29-1 and TRBJ2-1, with D possibly TRBD2 on 6 matching bases. The CDR3 loop spans 10 amino acids. Germline V CDR1 and CDR2: SQVTM, ANQGSEA. Deletions cut 3 bases from V and 13 bases from J, with 10 bases between. The CDR3 region is CSVDVAEQFF. The CDR3 DNA follows: TGCAGCGTTGATGTAGCGGAACAGTTCTTC.

J is TRBJ1-4 and V is TRBV6-5, with D tentatively TRBD1 (6 bases). Germline loops: CDR1 MNHEY, CDR2 SVGAGI. The germline V and J ends were trimmed by 0 bases and 8 bases, with 16 bases remaining between them. The CDR3 runs 16 residues. For the CDR3, the DNA is TGTGCCAGCAGTTACTCGATAGGCCAGGGGAAGGAAAAACTGTTTTTT. It is translated as CASSYSIGQGKEKLFF.

The rearrangement uses TRBV28 and TRBJ1-1, with D possibly being TRBD1 (5 bases). The CDR3 is 14 residues long. Germline V gives CDR1 MDHEN, CDR2 SYDVKM. The ends were cut back, 3 bases at V and 5 bases at J, with 13 bases in the middle. This CDR3 reads CASSFRDVYTEAFF. The CDR3 bases are TGTGCCAGCAGTTTCAGGGATGTTTATACTGAAGCTTTCTTT.

In this sample, this clone turned up a few times. Written as DNA, the CDR3 is TGTGCCTGGAGTGGTCGAGGGGGAAATGAGCAGTTCTTC. Translated: CAWSGRGGNEQFF. J is TRBJ2-1 and V is TRBV30; perhaps TRBD1 as D (6 bases). The V gene's germline CDR1 is GTSNPN and CDR2 SVGIG (reference sequence). V dropped 1 base and J dropped 7 bases, with 11 bases sitting between them. The CDR3 is 13 amino acids.

V and J are TRBV4-1 and TRBJ2-7; tentative D call: TRBD1 (5 bases). Per the germline V gene, CDR1 is MGHRA and CDR2 is YSYEKL. Trimming removed 3 bases at V and 2 bases at J, with 17 bases between. This CDR3 spans 16 amino acids. CDR3 nucleotides: TGCGCCAGCAGCCAGGGTGACAGAGCCAGCCCCTACGAGCAGTACTTC. This encodes CASSQGDRASPYEQYF.

The J gene is TRBJ2-1, the V gene TRBV15; 8 nucleotides agree with TRBD2. CDR1 is LNHNV, CDR2 YYDKDF, per germline (reference sequence). This CDR3 region has 16 residues. Trimming at V came to 5 bases and at J to 5 bases, leaving 11 bases not matched to a gene. CDR3 sequence: CATSSVAGGADNEQFF. The CDR3, as DNA: TGTGCCACCAGCTCCGTCGCGGGGGGCGCCGACAATGAGCAGTTCTTC.

Here the CDR3 reads CASSLDRGHEQYF. For the CDR3, the DNA is TGTGCCAGCAGCTTAGACAGGGGTCACGAGCAGTACTTC. This rearrangement joins TRBV11-3 to TRBJ2-7; tentative D call: TRBD1 (6 bases). Trimming stripped 0 bases from V and 5 bases from J, with 8 bases between. CDR1 is SGHNT and CDR2 is YENEEA in the germline V gene. The CDR3 loop spans 13 amino acids.

A single count supports this clone. The CDR3 here is CASSLRGTIGYTF. Written as DNA, the CDR3 is TGTGCCAGCAGCTTGCGGGGGACTATAGGCTACACCTTC. This chain links TRBV7-8 with TRBJ1-2, with D perhaps TRBD1 (5 bases). CDR3 size: 13 residues. Germline V lookup: CDR1 SGHVS, CDR2 FQNEAQ. V was pared by 3 bases and J by 8 bases, with 13 bases between.

The chain is built from TRBV6-5 and TRBJ2-7, with a weak D call TRBD2 (5 bases). The V gene lost 2 bases and the J gene lost 0 bases, with 8 bases spanning the gap. CDR1 and CDR2 (germline): MNHEY, SVGAGI. The CDR3 loop spans 14 amino acids. The CDR3 DNA follows: TGTGCCAGCAGTTACGTGGAGGCCTCCTACGAGCAGTACTTC. Translated, it gives CASSYVEASYEQYF.

J is TRBJ2-5 and V is TRBV5-8; 12 positions match TRBD1. Looked up from germline, CDR1 is SGHTS and CDR2 is YDEGEE. CDR3 length: 16 amino acids. V gave up 3 bases and J gave up 2 bases; unmatched junction bases: 5. CDR3 nucleotides: TGTGCCAGCAGCTCCGGGACAGGGGGCCTTCAAGAGACCCAGTACTTC. Translated: CASSSGTGGLQETQYF.

This clone came up once. The chain employs TRBV7-9 and TRBJ1-2; 9 nucleotides align to TRBD1. The ends lost 8 bases at V and 4 bases at J; junction bases unmatched: 11. CDR1 and CDR2 from the germline V gene are SEHNR and FQNEAQ (reference sequence). This CDR3 region has 15 residues. The CDR3 DNA reads as TGTGCCAGCGATCAGCCGGGACAGGGAATCTATGGCTACACCTTC. This codes for CASDQPGQGIYGYTF. Together with reference TRBV7-9 and TRBJ1-2, the CDR3 gives the full variable domain: DTGVSQNPRHKITKRGQNVTFRCDPISEHNRLYWYRQTLGQGPEFLTYFQNEAQLEKSRLLSDRFSAERPKGSFSTLEIQRTEQGDSAMYLCASDQPGQGIYGYTFGSGTRLTVV.

This clone occurred once. The chain combines TRBV5-1 with TRBJ2-3; D perhaps matches TRBD2 (5 bases). The length of the CDR3 is 14 residues. Germline loops: CDR1 SGHRS, CDR2 YFSETQ. V was clipped by 0 bases and J by 2 bases, with 7 bases between them. CDR3 residues: CASSLGRYTDTQYF. The CDR3, as DNA: TGCGCCAGCAGCTTGGGGAGGTACACAGATACGCAGTATTTT.

The sample holds one count of this clone. The chain uses TRBV6-6 and TRBJ1-2; weak D call: TRBD1 (5 bases). The CDR3 is 14 amino acids. V dropped 11 bases and J dropped 2 bases, with 18 bases sitting between them. Germline assignment: CDR1 MNHNY and CDR2 SVGAGI (reference sequence). The CDR3 spells CAGTGTGGNYGYTF. The CDR3 coding sequence is TGTGCCGGCACGGGGACGGGAGGGAACTATGGCTACACCTTC.

The chain is built from TRBV20-1 and TRBJ1-2; D is ambiguous. Germline CDR1 DFQATT, CDR2 SNEGSKA (reference sequence). The CDR3 extends over 9 amino acids. V was clipped by 7 bases and J by 6 bases, with 6 bases between them. CDR3 amino acids: CSVVDGYTF. The CDR3 DNA follows: TGCAGTGTTGTAGATGGCTACACCTTC.

This chain joins TRBV19 and TRBJ2-7; 7 bases align to TRBD1. The CDR3 runs to 12 residues. Germline V gene sequence: CDR1 LNHDA, CDR2 SQIVND (reference sequence). V gave up 0 bases and J gave up 7 bases; unmatched junction bases: 0. This CDR3 is CASSIDRGEQYF. The CDR3, as DNA: TGTGCCAGTAGTATAGACAGGGGGGAGCAGTACTTC.

The chain combines TRBV11-2 with TRBJ1-5; 11 bases match TRBD1. Looked up from germline, CDR1 is SGHAT and CDR2 is FQNNGV. V lost 4 bases, J lost 4 bases, and 3 bases stayed unmatched. The CDR3 spans 15 residues. CDR3 nucleotides: TGTGCCAGCAGCTCCCGGGACAGGGGGAATCAGCCCCAGCATTTT. It specifies CASSSRDRGNQPQHF.